What follows is one T cell receptor (beta chain) and its context. This clone has more than one count but fewer than ten. Its antigen is unknown. Qualities for individual bases were not recorded, and no much larger clone is one base off. Inclusive of the bounding cysteine and phenylalanine, the CDR3 is 13 residues long. This entry keeps only the CDR3 DNA: 39 bases, framed from base 1. The germline V gene specifies SNHLY as CDR1 and FYNNEI as CDR2. A distance of 4 bases separates the germline ends of V and J, which lose 1 base and 3 bases respectively. The sample originates from a study of Ad26.COV2.S vaccination and SARS-CoV-2 variants (dated by TCRdb to 2020 to 2023). About the study as a whole: Vaccine-arm donors came from COV1001, a multicentre, randomized, double-blind, placebo-controlled phase I-IIa trial of Ad26.COV2.S in healthy adults. TCRbeta repertoire sequencing was used to assess the specificity and breadth of SARS-CoV-2-reactive T cell receptors after Ad26.COV2.S vaccination. Ad26.COV2.S was administered intramuscularly at a dose of 5x10^10 or 1x10^11 viral particles, either as one shot or as two shots given 56 days apart. The TCR-sequenced set comprised around 30 samples: approximately 19 Ad26.COV2.S vaccine recipients, 5 placebo recipients and 8 SARS-CoV-2 convalescent individuals. Blinding of investigators to trial group allocation was maintained during experiments and outcome assessment. Participants in the trial were split at random into five groups of five each, receiving low-dose or high-dose Ad26.COV2.S once or twice, or else placebo on both occasions.

The sample's treatment or condition label is to be understood as: approximately 18 received Ad26.COV2.S at low or high dose, single or two shots; about 5 received placebo; per-sample allocation not given. For vaccine and placebo recipients, the sequenced repertoires came from samples collected on day 63 after the first injection. Cohort 1b enrolled 25 adults aged 18-55 years at a single site in Boston, USA, between 29 July and 7 August 2020. Ad26.COV2.S consisted of a replication-incompetent adenovirus type 26 vector by which a prefusion-stabilized SARS-CoV-2 spike protein from the original Wuhan strain was expressed. Findings and caveats that apply to the study as a whole: Vaccine and placebo recipients had comparable non-spike TCR breadth, which fits with the vaccine containing only spike. The authors noted that total T cell responses may have been underestimated by the TCR breadth and depth analyses. After vaccination, spike-specific CD8+ and CD4+ T cell responses were reported to show substantial breadth. The study lacked the statistical power to compare responses across vaccine doses or regimens. Spike-specific TCR breadth was higher in Ad26.COV2.S recipients than in placebo recipients (P = 0.0014).

The immunoSEQ Assay was used to sequence TCRbeta CDR3 regions. After extraction, genomic DNA underwent amplification by bias-controlled multiplex PCR, followed by high-throughput sequencing. Concerning the study's data processing: To quantify the absolute abundance of every unique TCRbeta CDR3 region, sequences were collapsed and filtered. Usable DNA was measured by amplifying reference genes present in all nucleated cells, and TCRbeta template counts were normalized to that usable DNA to estimate T cell fraction. Repertoire TCRs were annotated as SARS-CoV-2-specific when V gene, CDR3 amino acid sequence and J gene were exactly matched to a known reactive TCR set. The reference SARS-CoV-2 TCR set was derived from MIRA and filtered for enrichment in COVID-19-positive ImmuneCODE repertoires, a step that removed public or cross-reactive TCRs. Using the MIRA antigens, annotated TCRs were further analysed by specific ORF or by position within an ORF. Breadth was defined as the number of annotated unique rearrangements divided by the total number of unique productive rearrangements, and depth was defined as the summed frequency of the annotated unique rearrangements. TCR breadth was compared between groups using two-sided Wilcoxon rank-sum tests. In TCRdb, the immuneACCESS table is reduced to in-frame sequences with V and J assigned. These tables do not hold every clone; where another copy was compared, an unresolved V gene accounts for under half, and the others remain unexplained. For V, J and clone size, that table is used; D and trimming come from the DNA. The sample includes about half a million clones, with about nine tenths observed a single time. 1.7% of the sample lies in the top ten.

Sequencing used peripheral blood, obtained in a trial of Ad26.COV2.S vaccine versus placebo. The V gene is TRBV2 and the J gene is TRBJ1-5, with no reliable assignment of the D segment. The sequence derives from a person aged 18 to 65 who received the Ad26.COV2.S COVID-19 vaccine or a placebo. The sequence in DNA is TGTGCCAGCAGTGAAGAGTACAATCAGCCCCAGCATTTT. It translates as CASSEEYNQPQHF.